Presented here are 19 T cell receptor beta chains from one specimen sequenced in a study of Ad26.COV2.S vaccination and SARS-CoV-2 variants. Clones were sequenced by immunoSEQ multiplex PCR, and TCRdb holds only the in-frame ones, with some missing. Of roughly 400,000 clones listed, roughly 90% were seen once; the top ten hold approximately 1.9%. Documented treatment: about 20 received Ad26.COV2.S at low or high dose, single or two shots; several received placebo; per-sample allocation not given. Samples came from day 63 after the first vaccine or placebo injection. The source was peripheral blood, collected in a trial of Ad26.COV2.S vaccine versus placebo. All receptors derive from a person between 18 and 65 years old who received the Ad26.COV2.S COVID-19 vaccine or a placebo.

CDR3 protein: CASSYGTQRRAFF. The CDR3 DNA sequence: TGTGCCAGCAGTTACGGGACCCAAAGGCGAGCTTTCTTT. The chain links TRBV6-2 or TRBV6-3 to TRBJ1-1; the D gene is possibly TRBD1 (5 bases). The CDR3 is made up of 13 amino acids. V lost 2 bases to trimming and J lost 10 bases, with 14 bases between them. Germline values: CDR1 MNHEY, CDR2 SVGEGT.

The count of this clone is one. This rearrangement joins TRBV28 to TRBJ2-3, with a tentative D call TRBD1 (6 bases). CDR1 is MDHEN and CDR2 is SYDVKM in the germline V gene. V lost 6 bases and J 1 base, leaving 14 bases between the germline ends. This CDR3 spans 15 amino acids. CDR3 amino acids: CASSQRGGGTDTQYF. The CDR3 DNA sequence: TGTGCCAGCAGCCAGCGAGGGGGTGGCACAGATACGCAGTATTTT.

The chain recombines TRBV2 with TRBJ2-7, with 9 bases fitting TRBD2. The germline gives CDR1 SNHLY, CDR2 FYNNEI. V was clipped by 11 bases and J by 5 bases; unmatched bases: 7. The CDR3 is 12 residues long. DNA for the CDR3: TGTGCCGCGGGGGGGACAGTCCACGAGCAGTACTTC. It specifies CAAGGTVHEQYF.

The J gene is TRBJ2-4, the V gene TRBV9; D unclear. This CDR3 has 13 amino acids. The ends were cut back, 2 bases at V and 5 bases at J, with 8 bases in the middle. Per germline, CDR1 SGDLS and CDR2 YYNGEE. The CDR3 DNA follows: TGTGCCAGCAGCGTCGGCTCTGAAAACATTCAGTACTTC. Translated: CASSVGSENIQYF.

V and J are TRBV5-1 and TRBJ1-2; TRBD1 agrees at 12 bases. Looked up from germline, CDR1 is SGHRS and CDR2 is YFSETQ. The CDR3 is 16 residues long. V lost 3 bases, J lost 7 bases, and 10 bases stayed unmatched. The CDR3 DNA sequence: TGCGCCAGCAGCTCACAACCGGGACAGGGGGCCACTGGCTACACCTTC. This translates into CASSSQPGQGATGYTF.

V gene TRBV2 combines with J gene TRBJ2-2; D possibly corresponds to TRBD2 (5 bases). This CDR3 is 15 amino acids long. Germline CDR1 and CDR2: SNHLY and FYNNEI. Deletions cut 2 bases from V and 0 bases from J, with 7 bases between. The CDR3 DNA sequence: TGTGCCAGCAGTGAACGGGATCCGAACACCGGGGAGCTGTTTTTT. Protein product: CASSERDPNTGELFF. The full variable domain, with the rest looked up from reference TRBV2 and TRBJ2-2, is EPEVTQTPSHQVTQMGQEVILRCVPISNHLYFYWYRQILGQKVEFLVSFYNNEISEKSEIFDDQFSVERPDGSNFTLKIRSTKLEDSAMYFCASSERDPNTGELFFGEGSRLTVL.

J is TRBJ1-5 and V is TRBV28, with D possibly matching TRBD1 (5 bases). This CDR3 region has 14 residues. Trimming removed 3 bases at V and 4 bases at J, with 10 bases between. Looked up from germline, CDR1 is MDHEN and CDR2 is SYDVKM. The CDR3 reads CASSFGGPNQPQHF. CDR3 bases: TGTGCCAGCAGTTTTGGGGGTCCTAATCAGCCCCAGCATTTT.

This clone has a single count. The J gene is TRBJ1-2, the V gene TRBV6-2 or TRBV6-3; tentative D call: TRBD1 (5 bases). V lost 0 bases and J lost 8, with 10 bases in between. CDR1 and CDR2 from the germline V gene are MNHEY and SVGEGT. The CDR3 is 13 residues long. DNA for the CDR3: TGTGCCAGCAGTTACTCGGGACGTCCGGGCTACACCTTC. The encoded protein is CASSYSGRPGYTF.

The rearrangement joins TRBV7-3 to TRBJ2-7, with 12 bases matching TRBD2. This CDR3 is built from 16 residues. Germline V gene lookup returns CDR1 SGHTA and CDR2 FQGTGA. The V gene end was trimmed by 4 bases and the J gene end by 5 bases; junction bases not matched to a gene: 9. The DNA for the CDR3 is TGTGCCAGCAGCTCTGGGTGGACTAGCGGGATCCACGAGCAGTACTTC. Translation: CASSSGWTSGIHEQYF. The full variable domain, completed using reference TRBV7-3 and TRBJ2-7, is GAGVSQTPSNKVTEKGKYVELRCDPISGHTALYWYRQSLGQGPEFLIYFQGTGAADDSGLPNDRFFAVRPEGSVSTLKIQRTERGDSAVYLCASSSGWTSGIHEQYFGPGTRLTVT.

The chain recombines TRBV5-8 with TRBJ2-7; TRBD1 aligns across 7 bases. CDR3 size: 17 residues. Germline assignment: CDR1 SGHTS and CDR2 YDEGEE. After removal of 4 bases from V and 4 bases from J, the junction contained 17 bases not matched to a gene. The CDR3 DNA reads TGTGCCAGCAGCCACAACCCGGGGACAGCTATTGGATACGAGCAGTACTTC. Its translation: CASSHNPGTAIGYEQYF.

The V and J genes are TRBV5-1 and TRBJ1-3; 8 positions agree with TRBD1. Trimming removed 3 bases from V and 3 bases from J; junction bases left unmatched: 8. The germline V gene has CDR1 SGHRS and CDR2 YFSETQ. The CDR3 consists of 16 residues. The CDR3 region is CASSSRTGGIGNTIYF. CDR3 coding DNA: TGCGCCAGCAGCTCCCGCACAGGGGGAATTGGAAACACCATATATTTT.

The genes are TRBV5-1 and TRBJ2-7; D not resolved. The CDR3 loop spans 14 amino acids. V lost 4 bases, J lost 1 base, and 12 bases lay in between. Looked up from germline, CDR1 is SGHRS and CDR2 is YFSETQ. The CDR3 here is CASSPRSSSYEQYF. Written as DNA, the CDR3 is TGCGCCAGCAGCCCTCGGTCCAGTTCCTACGAGCAGTACTTC.

The DNA of the CDR3 is TGTGCCAGCAGCAGCTTCTTTAGCAACTATGGCTACACCTTC. It encodes CASSSFFSNYGYTF. The chain is built from TRBV7-2 and TRBJ1-2; D uncertain. Germline assignment: CDR1 SGHTA and CDR2 FQGNSA. V was clipped by 5 bases and J by 2 bases, with 12 bases between them. The CDR3 contains 14 residues.

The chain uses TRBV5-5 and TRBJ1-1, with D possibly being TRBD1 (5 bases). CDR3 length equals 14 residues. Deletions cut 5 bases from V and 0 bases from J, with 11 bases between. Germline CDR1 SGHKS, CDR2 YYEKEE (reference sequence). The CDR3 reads CASRRGTVNTEAFF. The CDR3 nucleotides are TGTGCCAGCAGACGTGGGACGGTGAACACTGAAGCTTTCTTT.

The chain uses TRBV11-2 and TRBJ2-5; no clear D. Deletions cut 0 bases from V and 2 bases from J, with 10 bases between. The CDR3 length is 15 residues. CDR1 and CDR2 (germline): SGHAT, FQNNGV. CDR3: CASSLEYQSQETQYF. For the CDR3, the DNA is TGTGCCAGCAGCTTAGAATATCAGAGTCAAGAGACCCAGTACTTC.

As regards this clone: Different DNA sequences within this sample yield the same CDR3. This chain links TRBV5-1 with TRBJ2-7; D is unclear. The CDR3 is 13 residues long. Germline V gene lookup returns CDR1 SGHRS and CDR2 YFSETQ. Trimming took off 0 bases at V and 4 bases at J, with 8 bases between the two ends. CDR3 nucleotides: TGCGCCAGCAGCTTGGAAAGGGTTTACGAGCAGTACTTC. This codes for CASSLERVYEQYF.

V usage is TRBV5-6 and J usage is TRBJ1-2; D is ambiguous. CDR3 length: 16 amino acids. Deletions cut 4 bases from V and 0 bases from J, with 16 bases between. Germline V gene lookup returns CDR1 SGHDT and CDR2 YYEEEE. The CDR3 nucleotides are TGTGCCAGCAGCCCGGGCGGGGAACCTGCTAACTATGGCTACACCTTC. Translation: CASSPGGEPANYGYTF.

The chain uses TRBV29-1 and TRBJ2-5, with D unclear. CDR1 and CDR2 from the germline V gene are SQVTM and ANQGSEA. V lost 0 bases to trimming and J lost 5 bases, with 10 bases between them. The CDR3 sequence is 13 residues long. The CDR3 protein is CSVEDLIGETQYF. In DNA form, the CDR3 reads TGCAGCGTTGAAGATCTTATCGGGGAGACCCAGTACTTC. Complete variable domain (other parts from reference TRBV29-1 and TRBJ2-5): SAVISQKPSRDICQRGTSLTIQCQVDSQVTMMFWYRQQPGQSLTLIATANQGSEATYESGFVIDKFPISRPNLTFSTLTVSNMSPEDSSIYLCSVEDLIGETQYFGPGTRLLVL.

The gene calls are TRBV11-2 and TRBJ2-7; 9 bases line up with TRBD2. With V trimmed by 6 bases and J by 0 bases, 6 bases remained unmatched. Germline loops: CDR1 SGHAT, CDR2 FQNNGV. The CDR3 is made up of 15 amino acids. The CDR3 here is CASRRLAEGSYEQYF. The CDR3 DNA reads TGTGCCAGCAGGAGACTAGCGGAGGGCTCCTACGAGCAGTACTTC.